This entry lists 2 T cell receptor beta chains sequenced from one sample in a study of cytomegalovirus exposure and HLA in healthy donors. PCR involved 60 Vbeta and 13 Jbeta primers. TCRdb's copy holds only in-frame clones and misses some; the assay was immunoSEQ multiplex PCR. The table has 160,000 or so clones, 70% to 85% seen once. Material: PBMCs. The source is a man under 40 in good health and CMV-seropositive.

In DNA, the CDR3 is TGTGCCAGCAGTGAACTAGCGGGGAGTTACTACGAGCAGTACTTC. Protein sequence: CASSELAGSYYEQYF. The chain is built from TRBV6-1 and TRBJ2-7; TRBD2 matches 9 bases. This CDR3 has 15 residues. Germline V CDR1 and CDR2: MNHNS, SASEGT. V lost 2 bases and J lost 3; bases outside the gene matches: 5.

This rearrangement joins TRBV6-5 to TRBJ1-6; D perhaps matches TRBD1 (5 bases). Deletions cut 6 bases from V and 7 bases from J, with 10 bases between. The germline gives CDR1 MNHEY, CDR2 SVGAGI. The CDR3 totals 13 residues. The CDR3 region is CASRGRENSPLHF. The CDR3 bases are TGTGCCAGCAGGGGGCGTGAAAATTCACCCCTCCACTTT.